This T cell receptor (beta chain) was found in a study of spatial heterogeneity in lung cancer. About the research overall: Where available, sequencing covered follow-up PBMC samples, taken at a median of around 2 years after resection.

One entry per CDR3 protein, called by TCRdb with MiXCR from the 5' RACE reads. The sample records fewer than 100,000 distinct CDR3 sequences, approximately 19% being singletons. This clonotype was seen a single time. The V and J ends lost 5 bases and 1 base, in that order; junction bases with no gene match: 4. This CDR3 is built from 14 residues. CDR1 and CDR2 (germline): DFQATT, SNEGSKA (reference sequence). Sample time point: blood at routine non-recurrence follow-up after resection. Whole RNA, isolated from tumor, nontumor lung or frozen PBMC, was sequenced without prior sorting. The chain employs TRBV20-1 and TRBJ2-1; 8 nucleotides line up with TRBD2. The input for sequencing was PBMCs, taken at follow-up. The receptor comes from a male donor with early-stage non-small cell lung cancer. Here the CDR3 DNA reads TGCAGTGCTTTTAGCGGGACATCCTACAATGAGCAGTTCTTC. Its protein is CSAFSGTSYNEQFF.